This T cell receptor (beta chain) was observed in a study of CD8+CD57+ T cells in acquired aplastic anemia. Study-wide context: Sorting CD4+ and CD8+ cells gave DNA averaging approximately 3 ug.

Study results and limitations: Patients shared twenty-nine CD8+ CDR3 sequences with controls.

The V end lost 1 base, the J end lost 13 bases, and 20 bases lay between the germline ends. CDR1 is SEHNR and CDR2 is FQNEAQ in the germline V gene (reference sequence). This CDR3 region has 15 residues. It was genomic DNA that served as the template for profiling TCR beta VDJ and CDR3. TCRdb fed the reads into MiXCR, producing one record per CDR3 protein. The sample has more than 250,000 distinct CDR3 sequences, approximately 82% seen once. An expansion of CD8+CD57+ cells by flow cytometry had been shown in patients chosen for sequencing. Receipt of therapy had not occurred in any patient by the time of blood sampling. Turning to this clonotype: No antigen is known for it.

Specimen: sorted CD4+, CD8+, or CD8+CD57+ T cells (not recorded which) from PBMCs. The sequence was collected from a human donor with aplastic anemia. V and J are TRBV7-9 and TRBJ1-5, with a weak D call TRBD1 (6 bases). Here the CDR3 DNA reads TGTGCCAGCAGCTTAGATAGAAGCGGGGGGCAGGATCAGCATTTT. It encodes CASSLDRSGGQDQHF.